These 4 T cell receptor beta chains originate from one sample sequenced in a study of T cells in Graves' hyperthyroidism and ophthalmopathy. The TCR beta CDR3 regions underwent amplification using RNA transcripts as the source. TCR CDR3 underwent first-round RT-PCR with the HTBI primer set. TCRdb redid the calling of the multiplex PCR reads with MiXCR, one entry per CDR3 protein. The table records hundreds of thousands of distinct CDR3 sequences, around 20% of them present only once. What was sequenced was blood. The receptor set was obtained from a woman aged 45-65 years with Graves' hyperthyroidism that later progressed to Graves' ophthalmopathy.

In its sample, this clonotype was seen many times. The rearrangement uses TRBV11-2 and TRBJ2-2, with 9 bases matching TRBD2. Germline V gives CDR1 SGHAT, CDR2 FQNNGV. J gave up 3 bases and V 5 bases, and 7 bases lay outside the gene matches. This CDR3 is 16 amino acids long. The CDR3: CASSPERGAYTGELFF. The CDR3, as DNA: TGTGCCAGCAGCCCCGAGCGGGGGGCCTACACCGGGGAGCTGTTTTTT.

This clonotype was found a few times. The chain joins TRBV9 to TRBJ1-2; perhaps TRBD1 as D (6 bases). V gave up 4 bases and J gave up 0 bases, with 16 bases separating them. Germline V gene lookup returns CDR1 SGDLS and CDR2 YYNGEE. The CDR3 is made up of 16 amino acids. CDR3 amino acids: CASSRGGAGPNYGYTF. CDR3 in DNA: TGTGCCAGCAGCCGGGGGGGGGCAGGGCCTAACTATGGCTACACCTTC.

This clonotype was counted only a few times. V and J are TRBV10-3 and TRBJ1-1; 8 nucleotides line up with TRBD1. The V and J ends lost 6 bases and 2 bases, in that order; junction bases with no gene match: 8. CDR1 ENHRY and CDR2 SYGVKD come from the germline V gene. The CDR3 has 15 residues. The CDR3 DNA reads TGTGCCATCAGGGGAGGGACAGGCAGAAACACTGAAGCTTTCTTT. This gives the protein CAIRGGTGRNTEAFF.

This clonotype was seen more than once but under ten times. The CDR3 here is CASSPPRTGLETQYF. The CDR3 region has the DNA TGTGCCAGCAGCCCTCCCCGGACAGGGCTAGAGACCCAGTACTTC. The rearrangement links TRBV6-2 or TRBV6-3 to TRBJ2-5, with 8 bases matching TRBD1. The CDR3 spans 15 residues. With V trimmed by 6 bases and J by 4 bases, 10 bases remained unmatched. Looked up from germline, CDR1 is MNHEY and CDR2 is SVGEGT.